This T cell receptor beta chain was sequenced in a study of blood T cell repertoires in COVID-19. At the level of the study: Sites across the United States, Italy and Spain contributed samples from acute and convalescent COVID-19. T cells, B-cell-depleted T cells, or PBMCs provided the cDNA or gDNA that served as material.

Per the original data handling: Reference gene primer amplification gave estimated nucleated cell counts. Measured with immunoSEQ multiplex PCR; TCRdb has only the in-frame clones, and not every one. The DNA was the basis for D and trimming; V, J and clone size are from that table. The table has roughly 68,000 clones, about nine tenths seen once. The CDR3 totals 17 residues. Trimming removed 3 bases from V and 1 base from J; junction bases left unmatched: 11. Germline CDR1 LGHNT, CDR2 FRNRAP. V and J are TRBV12-5 and TRBJ1-2; 7 bases are a match to TRBD1. Specimen: peripheral blood. The TCR originated in a man aged 45-65 years with COVID-19, enrolled during active disease. DNA of the CDR3: TGTGCTAGTGGTTTTTTACTGCCGGGACAGAATAACTATGGCTACACCTTC. Protein sequence: CASGFLLPGQNNYGYTF.